These T cell receptor beta chains were read from a single sample in a study of cytomegalovirus exposure and HLA in healthy donors. Only in-frame clones appear in the TCRdb table, and some are missing; sequencing was by immunoSEQ multiplex PCR. The table lists roughly 180,000 clones, around 79% of them singletons. The sequenced sample was PBMCs. Receptors originate from a girl aged 5-17 years in good health and CMV-seropositive. Both conserved end residues are part of each CDR3. A D gene is named only where the DNA matches it firmly. Where a row states a size, it is once, few, many or the class of an expanded clone; other rows omit it.

J | D | V | size | CDR3 | DNA
TRBJ2-3 | NA | TRBV7-2 | NA | CASSWATGGTDTQYF | TGTGCCAGCAGCTGGGCAACGGGGGGCACAGATACGCAGTATTTT
TRBJ1-5 | NA | TRBV10-1 | NA | CASSESDGQSYSNQPQHF | TGCGCCAGCAGTGAGTCAGACGGACAGTCTTATAGCAATCAGCCCCAGCATTTT
TRBJ2-6 | NA | TRBV19 | NA | CASSILAGTGANVLTF | TGTGCCAGTAGTATCTTGGCGGGAACTGGGGCCAACGTCCTGACTTTC
TRBJ2-1 | NA | TRBV4-3 | NA | CASSQGSRGGNEQFF | TGCGCCAGCAGCCAAGGTAGCCGGGGTGGGAATGAGCAGTTCTTC
TRBJ1-3 | TRBD1 | TRBV11-2 | NA | CASSLGTGVGNTIYF | TGTGCCAGCAGCTTGGGCACAGGGGTTGGAAACACCATATATTTT
TRBJ1-1 | TRBD1 | TRBV6-5 | NA | CASSSSTGGMPEAFF | TGTGCCAGCAGTTCCTCGACAGGGGGCATGCCTGAAGCTTTCTTT
TRBJ2-5 | TRBD1 | TRBV11-3 | NA | CASSLDPGGWSHF | TGTGCCAGCAGCTTAGATCCAGGGGGTTGGAGTCACTTC
TRBJ1-5 | TRBD1 | TRBV4-1 | NA | CASSQGAGGNQPQHF | TGCGCCAGCAGCCAAGGGGCAGGGGGTAATCAGCCCCAGCATTTT
TRBJ2-3 | NA | TRBV29-1 | NA | CSAGQVKDTQYF | TGCAGCGCTGGACAAGTAAAAGATACGCAGTATTTT
TRBJ2-7 | TRBD1 | TRBV7-9 | NA | CASSLLRGRSYEQYF | TGTGCCAGCAGCTTATTAAGGGGGCGATCCTACGAGCAGTACTTC
TRBJ2-1 | NA | TRBV11-2 | few | CASRSNEQFF | TGTGCCAGCAGGAGCAATGAGCAGTTCTTC
TRBJ2-3 | NA | TRBV5-1 | NA | CASSPFSTDTQYF | TGCGCCAGCAGTCCCTTTAGCACAGATACGCAGTATTTT
TRBJ1-5 | TRBD1 | TRBV6-1 | NA | CASSEAGGQVGQPQHF | TGTGCCAGCAGTGAAGCTGGGGGACAGGTTGGCCAGCCCCAGCATTTT
TRBJ2-3 | NA | TRBV20-1 | NA | CSAVSEDTQYF | TGCAGTGCGGTGAGCGAGGATACGCAGTATTTT
TRBJ1-1 | NA | TRBV6-5 | NA | CASSYAARWNTEAFF | TGTGCCAGCAGCTACGCCGCCAGATGGAACACTGAAGCTTTCTTT
TRBJ1-4 | NA | TRBV11-2 | NA | CASSFGLRREKLFF | TGTGCCAGCAGCTTCGGTCTAAGGCGGGAAAAACTGTTTTTT
TRBJ2-7 | TRBD1 | TRBV18 | NA | CASSPVAGGSYEQYF | TGTGCCAGCTCACCAGTGGCAGGGGGCTCCTACGAGCAGTACTTC
TRBJ1-1 | NA | TRBV10-2 | NA | CASSLSRGGSTEAFF | TGCGCCAGCAGCCTTTCCCGGGGGGGTAGCACTGAAGCTTTCTTT
TRBJ1-2 | TRBD1 | TRBV10-3 | NA | CAISGTGGDYGYTF | TGTGCCATCAGTGGGACAGGGGGCGACTATGGCTACACCTTC
TRBJ1-1 | NA | TRBV7-8 | NA | CASSLTGDTEAFF | TGTGCCAGCAGCTTGACGGGAGACACTGAAGCTTTCTTT
TRBJ1-2 | NA | TRBV29-1 | NA | CSVDDSAYGYTF | TGCAGCGTTGACGACAGCGCCTATGGCTACACCTTC
TRBJ1-3 | TRBD1 | TRBV5-6 | NA | CASSPPGQGDGNTIYF | TGTGCCAGCAGCCCACCGGGACAGGGGGACGGAAACACCATATATTTT
TRBJ1-5 | TRBD1 | TRBV28 | NA | CASRARGDQPQHF | TGTGCCAGCAGGGCCAGGGGGGATCAGCCCCAGCATTTT
TRBJ2-5 | TRBD2 | TRBV12-5 | once | CASGSWTSGGTRQETQYF | TGTGCTAGTGGTTCTTGGACTAGCGGGGGGACCCGTCAAGAGACCCAGTACTTC
TRBJ2-2 | NA | TRBV9 | NA | CASSVAGYNTGELFF | TGTGCCAGCAGCGTAGCGGGATACAACACCGGGGAGCTGTTTTTT
TRBJ1-2 | NA | TRBV15 | NA | CATSRDGGRYGYTF | TGTGCCACCAGCAGAGATGGGGGCCGCTATGGCTACACCTTC
TRBJ2-3 | TRBD2 | TRBV2 | NA | CAGKRGVLTDTQYF | TGTGCCGGCAAGCGGGGGGTATTGACAGATACGCAGTATTTT
TRBJ1-2 | NA | TRBV27 | NA | CASSLSGDYGYTF | TGTGCCAGCAGTTTAAGTGGAGACTATGGCTACACCTTC
TRBJ2-7 | TRBD1 | TRBV9 | NA | CASSVSPGDRMYEQYF | TGTGCCAGCAGCGTTTCCCCGGGGGACAGGATGTACGAGCAGTACTTC
TRBJ1-2 | TRBD1 | TRBV6-6 | few | CASSSADRVWGGYTF | TGTGCCAGCAGTTCCGCTGACAGGGTATGGGGCGGCTACACCTTC
TRBJ2-7 | TRBD1 | TRBV5-6 | NA | CASSSTGASYEQYF | TGTGCCAGCAGCTCTACAGGGGCGTCCTACGAGCAGTACTTC
TRBJ2-5 | NA | TRBV4-3 | NA | CASSQDPQAYQETQYF | TGCGCCAGCAGCCAAGACCCTCAGGCGTACCAAGAGACCCAGTACTTC
TRBJ1-6 | NA | TRBV5-6 | NA | CASSQLNSPLHF | TGTGCCAGCAGCCAACTGAATTCACCCCTCCACTTT
TRBJ2-5 | TRBD2 | TRBV4-2 | few | CASSQDPTSGGAETQYF | TGTGCCAGCAGCCAAGATCCGACTAGCGGGGGGGCAGAGACCCAGTACTTC
TRBJ1-1 | TRBD1 | TRBV11-2 | once | CASSLDQGQVNTEAFF | TGTGCCAGCAGCTTAGATCAGGGACAGGTGAACACTGAAGCTTTCTTT
TRBJ2-5 | NA | TRBV2 | NA | CASSSLGETQYF | TGTGCCAGCAGCTCCCTCGGGGAGACCCAGTACTTC
TRBJ2-5 | TRBD2 | TRBV10-2 | NA | CATGGLAGAGETQYF | TGCGCCACCGGGGGACTAGCGGGGGCAGGGGAGACCCAGTACTTC
TRBJ1-2 | NA | TRBV15 | few | CATSRALWEGGYTF | TGTGCCACCAGCAGAGCTCTTTGGGAGGGTGGCTACACCTTC
TRBJ2-3 | TRBD2 | TRBV7-2 | NA | CASSPVGAGATTDTQYF | TGTGCCAGCAGCCCAGTTGGAGCGGGGGCTACCACAGATACGCAGTATTTT
TRBJ1-2 | TRBD1 | TRBV30 | NA | CAWSDGQALDYGYTF | TGTGCCTGGAGTGATGGACAGGCCCTAGACTATGGCTACACCTTC
TRBJ1-6 | NA | TRBV6-5 | few | CASSPVGGLGSPLHF | TGTGCCAGCAGCCCCGTGGGGGGGCTGGGTTCACCCCTCCACTTT
TRBJ1-5 | NA | TRBV12-5 | NA | CASGRSGTRNSNQPQHF | TGTGCTAGTGGTCGATCCGGGACAAGAAATAGCAATCAGCCCCAGCATTTT
TRBJ2-3 | TRBD1 | TRBV29-1 | NA | CSATDGTGGSDTQYF | TGCAGCGCCACGGACGGGACAGGGGGCTCGGATACGCAGTATTTT
TRBJ2-7 | TRBD1 | TRBV5-6 | NA | CASSSGQGKMSVTFYEQYF | TGTGCCAGCAGCTCCGGACAGGGGAAGATGTCGGTAACTTTCTACGAGCAGTACTTC
TRBJ1-1 | NA | TRBV4-3 | once | CASSQDEVSTEAFF | TGCGCCAGCAGCCAAGATGAGGTCAGCACTGAAGCTTTCTTT
TRBJ1-1 | TRBD1 | TRBV4-3 | few | CASSRQGNTEAFF | TGCGCCAGCAGCCGACAGGGGAACACTGAAGCTTTCTTT
TRBJ2-7 | TRBD1 | TRBV18 | NA | CASSPGPGGTYEQYF | TGTGCCAGCTCACCCGGTCCAGGGGGCACTTACGAGCAGTACTTC
TRBJ1-4 | NA | TRBV5-1 | NA | CASSYRASTNEKLFF | TGCGCCAGCAGCTACAGGGCTTCAACTAATGAAAAACTGTTTTTT
TRBJ1-4 | TRBD1 | TRBV4-1 | NA | CASSPTGGNDKLFF | TGCGCCAGCAGCCCGACAGGGGGTAATGACAAACTGTTTTTT
TRBJ1-4 | NA | TRBV6-1 | once | CASIGQNNEKLFF | TGTGCCAGCATAGGACAGAATAATGAAAAACTGTTTTTT
TRBJ1-1 | TRBD1 | TRBV23-1 | NA | CASSQQGAEAEAFF | TGCGCCAGCAGTCAACAGGGGGCTGAGGCTGAAGCTTTCTTT
TRBJ1-3 | TRBD1 | TRBV5-6 | once | CASRTQGALGNTIYF | TGTGCCAGCAGGACACAGGGGGCTCTGGGAAACACCATATATTTT
TRBJ1-2 | NA | TRBV18 | NA | CASSPPIQGLDYGYTF | TGTGCCAGCTCACCCCCAATCCAGGGTTTGGACTATGGCTACACCTTC
TRBJ2-5 | NA | TRBV18 | NA | CASSPGAAEETQYF | TGTGCCAGCTCCCCTGGCGCGGCTGAAGAGACCCAGTACTTC
TRBJ1-2 | NA | TRBV5-1 | NA | CASSSDSLPPNYGYTF | TGCGCCAGCAGCTCGGACAGCTTACCACCCAACTATGGCTACACCTTC